A single sample gave rise to the 14 T cell receptor beta chains below, sequenced in a study of T cell responses to AZD1222 COVID-19 vaccine. Here immunoSEQ multiplex PCR was the method, and the copy in TCRdb shows in-frame clones only, minus some. This repertoire includes over 140,000 clones. The specimen was peripheral blood. These receptors originate from an adult in good health.

This rearrangement joins TRBV5-6 to TRBJ1-2; 7 bases align to TRBD1. The CDR3 totals 18 residues. Per the germline V gene, CDR1 is SGHDT and CDR2 is YYEEEE. The J segment lost 0 bases and the V segment lost 5 bases, leaving 16 bases of the junction unmatched. The CDR3 DNA reads as TGTGCCAGCAGACCCCGGGGAAGGGGGCGCTTTGCTAACTATGGCTACACCTTC. It encodes CASRPRGRGRFANYGYTF.

Here the CDR3 reads CASSLGGGRSYEQYF. The CDR3 bases are TGTGCCAGCAGCTTAGGAGGGGGCCGCTCCTACGAGCAGTACTTC. The rearrangement uses TRBV7-2 and TRBJ2-7; 7 bases are shared with TRBD1. The CDR3 runs 15 residues. Germline assignment: CDR1 SGHTA and CDR2 FQGNSA. Unmatched junction bases numbered 3, after V lost 1 base and J lost 0 bases.

The rearrangement links TRBV5-1 to TRBJ2-1; 11 bases fit TRBD1. V dropped 2 bases and J dropped 6; count of bases not matched to a gene: 4. The CDR3 has 15 amino acids. The germline V gene encodes CDR1 SGHRS and CDR2 YFSETQ. CDR3 DNA: TGCGCCAGCAGCTTCCGGACAGGGGGCCGCAATGAGCAGTTCTTC. It translates to CASSFRTGGRNEQFF.

The chain combines TRBV6-5 with TRBJ1-1; D is unclear. Germline CDR1 reads MNHEY; CDR2 reads SVGAGI. The length of the CDR3 is 13 residues. Trimming cost V 6 bases and J 1 base, with 9 bases left between them. In DNA form, the CDR3 reads TGTGCCAGCAGCGTGGCCCCGAACACTGAAGCTTTCTTT. As protein: CASSVAPNTEAFF.

This chain connects TRBV5-1 to TRBJ2-5; TRBD1 might be the D (6 bases). The CDR3 has 13 residues. V was trimmed by 4 bases and J by 1 base, leaving 8 bases between them. Germline values: CDR1 SGHRS, CDR2 YFSETQ. This CDR3 is CASSQGPQETQYF. The DNA for the CDR3 is TGCGCCAGCAGCCAGGGGCCCCAAGAGACCCAGTACTTC.

This chain connects TRBV6-1 to TRBJ1-2, with a tentative D call TRBD1 (5 bases). This CDR3 has 16 amino acids. Germline V gene data show CDR1 as MNHNS and CDR2 as SASEGT. The V gene lost 1 base and the J gene lost 7 bases, with 19 bases spanning the gap. CDR3 coding DNA: TGTGCCAGCAGTGAAGTGCCGGCGGGAGGGGCCGGTGGCTACACCTTC. The encoded protein is CASSEVPAGGAGGYTF.

V is TRBV4-3 and J is TRBJ2-1; a possible D gene is TRBD1 (5 bases). Trimming left V 0 bases short and J 6 bases short, with 18 bases between. The length of the CDR3 is 17 residues. Germline assignment: CDR1 LGHNA and CDR2 YSLEER. The CDR3 DNA reads as TGCGCCAGCAGCCAAGAACCTGACAGAGGAAGGGGCAATGAGCAGTTCTTC. It is translated as CASSQEPDRGRGNEQFF.

This sequence joins TRBV18 and TRBJ2-3; possible D gene TRBD2, 6 bases. Trimming took 1 base from V and 2 from J, leaving 16 bases between them. From germline, CDR1 is KGHSH and CDR2 LQKENI. The CDR3 contains 17 residues. Here the CDR3 DNA reads TGTGCCAGCTCACCACTAAAGTCGCGGGGTCTCACAGATACGCAGTATTTT. It encodes CASSPLKSRGLTDTQYF.

The rearrangement joins TRBV4-1 to TRBJ2-2, with D perhaps matching TRBD2 (5 bases). Germline values: CDR1 MGHRA, CDR2 YSYEKL. V lost 1 base and J lost 0, with 18 bases in between. The CDR3 runs to 19 residues. This chain's CDR3 is CASSQGPLRREANTGELFF. CDR3 sequence (DNA): TGCGCCAGCAGCCAAGGTCCCCTTCGTCGGGAAGCGAACACCGGGGAGCTGTTTTTT.

The V call is TRBV5-6, the J call TRBJ2-3; 8 nucleotides align to TRBD1. V dropped 4 bases and J dropped 1; count of bases not matched to a gene: 11. The CDR3 contains 17 residues. The V gene's germline CDR1 is SGHDT and CDR2 YYEEEE. The CDR3 DNA reads TGTGCCAGCAGCCCAGAACAGGGGGTCATTCGCACAGATACGCAGTATTTT. Its protein is CASSPEQGVIRTDTQYF.

The rearrangement uses TRBV25-1 and TRBJ1-2; TRBD1 matches at 12 bases. After removal of 4 bases from V and 3 bases from J, the junction contained 3 bases not matched to a gene. There are 15 residues in the CDR3. The germline CDR1 and CDR2 sequences are MGHDK and SYGVNS. The CDR3 DNA sequence: TGTGCCAGCAGTGGGGGGACAGGGGGCCACTATGGCTACACCTTC. This translates into CASSGGTGGHYGYTF.

The V call is TRBV7-3, the J call TRBJ1-4, with 8 bases that match TRBD1. Germline lookup yields CDR1 SGHTA and CDR2 FQGTGA. V was clipped by 4 bases and J by 3 bases; unmatched bases: 4. The CDR3 covers 15 residues. CDR3 amino acids: CASSSSGGANEKLFF. The CDR3 nucleotides read TGTGCCAGCAGCTCCTCAGGGGGCGCTAATGAAAAACTGTTTTTT. Full variable domain (remainder filled in from reference TRBV7-3 and TRBJ1-4): GAGVSQTPSNKVTEKGKYVELRCDPISGHTALYWYRQSLGQGPEFLIYFQGTGAADDSGLPNDRFFAVRPEGSVSTLKIQRTERGDSAVYLCASSSSGGANEKLFFGSGTQLSVL.

The V and J genes are TRBV19 and TRBJ2-5; 7 bases are a match to TRBD2. CDR3 length: 14 amino acids. Germline V lookup: CDR1 LNHDA, CDR2 SQIVND (reference sequence). After removal of 3 bases from V and 5 bases from J, the junction contained 6 bases not matched to a gene. The CDR3 region is CASSIGAGVETQYF. In DNA form, the CDR3 reads TGTGCCAGTAGTATCGGGGCGGGGGTCGAGACCCAGTACTTC.

The chain links TRBV5-6 to TRBJ2-7, with 9 bases identical to TRBD2. Germline V gene data show CDR1 as SGHDT and CDR2 as YYEEEE. The CDR3 consists of 15 residues. The V segment lost 0 bases and the J segment 1 base; nucleotides outside the gene matches: 2. The CDR3: CASSLGLAVSYEQYF. The CDR3 nucleotides are TGTGCCAGCAGCTTGGGACTAGCGGTTTCCTACGAGCAGTACTTC.